Below, one T cell receptor (beta chain) is given with its context. The data stem from a study of blood T cell repertoires in COVID-19. In the study overall: Sample material is recorded as cDNA or gDNA derived from T cells, B-cell-depleted T cells, or PBMCs.

Data came from immunoSEQ multiplex PCR; TCRdb stores just in-frame clones and leaves some out. The repertoire has 250,000 to 350,000 clones, 80% to 90% of them found once; the top ten carry roughly 5.3%. The V gene end was trimmed by 2 bases and the J gene end by 6 bases; junction bases not matched to a gene: 5. CDR3 length: 14 amino acids. From germline, CDR1 is MNHEY and CDR2 SVGAGI. The sequenced sample consisted of PBMCs or T cells enriched from blood (not recorded which). The receptor comes from a woman in her 30s who had recovered from COVID-19. V usage is TRBV6-5 and J usage is TRBJ1-2; 8 bases match TRBD1. This CDR3 is CASSYGTGLDGYTF. The CDR3 DNA is TGTGCCAGCAGTTACGGGACAGGTCTCGATGGCTACACCTTC.